This TCR beta chain emerged from a study of technical replicates of blood from several donors. Assay: immunoSEQ multiplex PCR; the TCRdb copy retains only in-frame clones and omits some. This table has about 89,000 clones, 90% to 95% appearing once. V was shortened by 2 bases and J by 6 bases, with 17 bases between the two germline ends. There are 16 residues in the CDR3. Germline V gene data show CDR1 as SGHTA and CDR2 as FQGTGA. The receptor was derived from a human donor in good health. The chain is built from TRBV7-3 and TRBJ2-1, with no clear D. Sequencing was performed on T cells isolated from PBMCs. CDR3 nucleotide sequence: TGTGCCAGCAGCTTACGGTCGGCAGGAACCACCAATGAGCAGTTCTTC. The encoded protein is CASSLRSAGTTNEQFF.